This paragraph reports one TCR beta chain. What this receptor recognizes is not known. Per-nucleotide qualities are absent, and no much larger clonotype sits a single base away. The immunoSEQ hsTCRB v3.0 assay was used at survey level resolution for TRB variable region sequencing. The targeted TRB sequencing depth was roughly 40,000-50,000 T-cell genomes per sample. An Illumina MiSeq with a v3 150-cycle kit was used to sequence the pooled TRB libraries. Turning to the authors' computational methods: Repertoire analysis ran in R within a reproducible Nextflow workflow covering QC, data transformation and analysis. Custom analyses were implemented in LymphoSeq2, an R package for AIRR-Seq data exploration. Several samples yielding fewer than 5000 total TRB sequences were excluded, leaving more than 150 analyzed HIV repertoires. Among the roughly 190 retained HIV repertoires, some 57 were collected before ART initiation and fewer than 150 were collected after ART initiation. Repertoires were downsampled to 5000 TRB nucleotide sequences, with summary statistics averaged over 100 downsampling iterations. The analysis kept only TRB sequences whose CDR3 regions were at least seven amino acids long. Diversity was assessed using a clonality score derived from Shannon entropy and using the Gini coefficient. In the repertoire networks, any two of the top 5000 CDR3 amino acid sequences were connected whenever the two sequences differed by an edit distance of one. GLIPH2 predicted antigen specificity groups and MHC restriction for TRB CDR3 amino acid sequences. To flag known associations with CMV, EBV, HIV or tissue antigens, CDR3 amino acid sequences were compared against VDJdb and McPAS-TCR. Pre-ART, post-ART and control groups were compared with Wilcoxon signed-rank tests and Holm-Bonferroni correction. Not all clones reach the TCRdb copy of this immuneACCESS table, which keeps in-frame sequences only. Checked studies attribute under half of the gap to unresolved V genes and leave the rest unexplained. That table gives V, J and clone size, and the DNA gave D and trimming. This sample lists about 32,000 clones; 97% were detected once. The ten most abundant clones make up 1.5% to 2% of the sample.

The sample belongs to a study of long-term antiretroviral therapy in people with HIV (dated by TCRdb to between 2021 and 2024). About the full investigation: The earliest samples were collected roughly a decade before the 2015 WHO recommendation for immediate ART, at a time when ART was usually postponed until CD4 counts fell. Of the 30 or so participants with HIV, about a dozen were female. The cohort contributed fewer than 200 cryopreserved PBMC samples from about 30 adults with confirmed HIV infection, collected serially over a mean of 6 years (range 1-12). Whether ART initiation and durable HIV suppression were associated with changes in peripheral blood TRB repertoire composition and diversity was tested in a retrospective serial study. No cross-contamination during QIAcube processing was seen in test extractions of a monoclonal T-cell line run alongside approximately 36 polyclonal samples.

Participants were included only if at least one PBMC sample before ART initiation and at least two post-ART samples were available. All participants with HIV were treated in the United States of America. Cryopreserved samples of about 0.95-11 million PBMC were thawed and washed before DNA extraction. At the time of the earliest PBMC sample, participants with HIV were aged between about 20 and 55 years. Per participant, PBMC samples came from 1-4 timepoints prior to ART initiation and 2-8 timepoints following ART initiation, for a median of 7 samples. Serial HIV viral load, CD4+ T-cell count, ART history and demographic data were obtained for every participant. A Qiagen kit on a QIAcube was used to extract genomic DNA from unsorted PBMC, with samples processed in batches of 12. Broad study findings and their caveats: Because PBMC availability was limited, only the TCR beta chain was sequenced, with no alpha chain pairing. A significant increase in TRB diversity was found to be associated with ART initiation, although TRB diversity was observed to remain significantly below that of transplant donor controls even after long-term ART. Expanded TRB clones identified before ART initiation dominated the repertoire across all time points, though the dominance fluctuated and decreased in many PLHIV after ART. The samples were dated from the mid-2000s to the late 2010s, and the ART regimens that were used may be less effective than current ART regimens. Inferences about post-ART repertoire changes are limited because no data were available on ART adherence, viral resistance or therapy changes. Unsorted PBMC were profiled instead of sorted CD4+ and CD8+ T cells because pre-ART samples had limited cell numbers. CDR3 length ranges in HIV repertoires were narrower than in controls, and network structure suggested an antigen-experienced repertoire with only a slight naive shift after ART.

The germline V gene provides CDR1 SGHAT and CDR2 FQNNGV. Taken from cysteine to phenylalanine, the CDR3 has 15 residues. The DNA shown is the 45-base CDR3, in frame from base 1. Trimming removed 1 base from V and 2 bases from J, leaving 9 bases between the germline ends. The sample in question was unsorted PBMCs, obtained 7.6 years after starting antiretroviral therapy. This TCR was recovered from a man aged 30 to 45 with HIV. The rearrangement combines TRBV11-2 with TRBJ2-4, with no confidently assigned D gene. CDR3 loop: CASSLVVGPKNIQYF. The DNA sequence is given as TGTGCCAGCAGCTTAGTGGTTGGGCCCAAAAACATTCAGTACTTC.